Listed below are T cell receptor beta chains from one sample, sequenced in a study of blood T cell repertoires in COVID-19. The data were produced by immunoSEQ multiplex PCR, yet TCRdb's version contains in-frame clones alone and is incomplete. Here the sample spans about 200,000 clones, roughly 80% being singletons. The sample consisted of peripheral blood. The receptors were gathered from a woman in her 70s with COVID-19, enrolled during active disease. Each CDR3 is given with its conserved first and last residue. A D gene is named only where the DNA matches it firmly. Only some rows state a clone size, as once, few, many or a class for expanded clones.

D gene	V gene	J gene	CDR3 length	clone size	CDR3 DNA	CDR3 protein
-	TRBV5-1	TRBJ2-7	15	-	TGCGCCAGCAGCTTAGGGGTGGTAAGGAGCTACGAGCAGTACTTC	CASSLGVVRSYEQYF
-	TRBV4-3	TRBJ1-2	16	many	TGCGCCAGCAGCCTTAGCGGCGGGTCCATACCCTATGGCTACACCTTC	CASSLSGGSIPYGYTF
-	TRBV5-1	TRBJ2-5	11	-	TGCGCCAGCAGCCACGGAGAGACCCAGTACTTC	CASSHGETQYF
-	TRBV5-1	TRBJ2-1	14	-	TGCGCCAGCTTCCTGTTTAGCTCCGAGGATGAGCAGTTCTTC	CASFLFSSEDEQFF
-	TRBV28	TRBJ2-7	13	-	TGTGCCAGCAGTTTTAGATCCACCTCCGAGCAGTACTTC	CASSFRSTSEQYF
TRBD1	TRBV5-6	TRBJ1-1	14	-	TGTGCCAGCAGTCCCGACAGGGGCCACACTGAAGCTTTCTTT	CASSPDRGHTEAFF
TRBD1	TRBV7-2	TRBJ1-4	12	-	TGTGCCAGCAGCTTGGACAGGGGGAAACTGTTTTTT	CASSLDRGKLFF
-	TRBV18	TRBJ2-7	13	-	TGTGCCAGCTCACGGTCACTGTACTACGAGCAGTACTTC	CASSRSLYYEQYF
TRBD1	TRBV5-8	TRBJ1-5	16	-	TGTGCCAGCAGCGGGGGGACAGGGCCAAGGAATCAGCCCCAGCATTTT	CASSGGTGPRNQPQHF
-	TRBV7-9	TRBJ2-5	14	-	TGTGCCAGCAGCCCAGGCAGGTTCCAAGAGACCCAGTACTTC	CASSPGRFQETQYF
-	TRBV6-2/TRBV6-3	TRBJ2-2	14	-	TGTGCCAGCACCCCGGGACTTGCCTACGGGGAGCTGTTTTTT	CASTPGLAYGELFF
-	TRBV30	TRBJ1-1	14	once	TGTGCCTGGACTGAGGGAGGGACTGACACTGAAGCTTTCTTT	CAWTEGGTDTEAFF
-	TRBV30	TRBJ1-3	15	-	TGTGCCTGGAACCCACAGGACAACTCTGGAAACACCATATATTTT	CAWNPQDNSGNTIYF
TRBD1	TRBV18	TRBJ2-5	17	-	TGTGCCAGCTCACCACCTTGGTATACAGGGGGACAAGAGACCCAGTACTTC	CASSPPWYTGGQETQYF
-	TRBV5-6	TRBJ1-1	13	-	TGTGCCAGCAGCGAACTACAGGGAACTGAAGCTTTCTTT	CASSELQGTEAFF
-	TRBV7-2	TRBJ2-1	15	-	TGTGCCAGCAGCCAGACAGCGACTCTTTACAATGAGCAGTTCTTC	CASSQTATLYNEQFF
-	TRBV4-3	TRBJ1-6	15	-	TGCGCCAGCAGCCAAGAGCCCGGGAGGGATTCACCCCTCCACTTT	CASSQEPGRDSPLHF
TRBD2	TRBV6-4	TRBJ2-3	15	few	TGTGCCAGCAGTGACCAGCGGGAGGGGCCAGATACGCAGTATTTT	CASSDQREGPDTQYF
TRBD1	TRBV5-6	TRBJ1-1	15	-	TGTGCCAGCAGGGACAGGGGGCGGAGTTGGACTGAAGCTTTCTTT	CASRDRGRSWTEAFF
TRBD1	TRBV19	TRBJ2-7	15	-	TGTGCCAGTAGTATTACCGGGACAGGTGTCTACGAGCAGTACTTC	CASSITGTGVYEQYF
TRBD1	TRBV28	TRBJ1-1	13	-	TGTGCCAGCAGGCCACCGACAGGGGGTTGGGCTTTCTTT	CASRPPTGGWAFF
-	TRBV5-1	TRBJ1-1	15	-	TGCGCCAGCAGCTTGTCGGGGGGCGGGAACACTGAAGCTTTCTTT	CASSLSGGGNTEAFF
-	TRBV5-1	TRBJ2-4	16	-	TGCGCCAGCAGCTTGGGTAGTGACATAGCCAAAAACATTCAGTACTTC	CASSLGSDIAKNIQYF
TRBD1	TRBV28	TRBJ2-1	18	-	TGTGCCAGCAGTTTAAGCCGAAAAATAGGACAGGGGAACAATGAGCAGTTCTTC	CASSLSRKIGQGNNEQFF
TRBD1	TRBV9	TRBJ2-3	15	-	TGTGCCAGCGGGCCGGGACAGGGGGGCACAGATACGCAGTATTTT	CASGPGQGGTDTQYF
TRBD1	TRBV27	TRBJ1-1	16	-	TGTGCCAGCAGTTTCTGGGGGACAGGTCGGTTAACTGAAGCTTTCTTT	CASSFWGTGRLTEAFF
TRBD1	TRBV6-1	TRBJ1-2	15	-	TGTGCCAGCAGTGAGTTTCAGGGGGCGACCTATGGCTACACCTTC	CASSEFQGATYGYTF
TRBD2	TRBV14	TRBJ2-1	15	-	TGTGCCAGCAGCCCCCTAGCGGGAGGGCGGTCGGAGCAGTTCTTC	CASSPLAGGRSEQFF
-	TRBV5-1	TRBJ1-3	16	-	TGCGCCAGCAGTTGGGGAGTCATACGCTCTGGAAACACCATATATTTT	CASSWGVIRSGNTIYF
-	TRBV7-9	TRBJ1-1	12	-	TGTGCCAGCAGCCTTGACGACATGGGAGCTTTCTTT	CASSLDDMGAFF
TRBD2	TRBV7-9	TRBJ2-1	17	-	TGTGCCAGCAGCTCTATGCTAGCGGGAGTAAGTTACAATGAGCAGTTCTTC	CASSSMLAGVSYNEQFF
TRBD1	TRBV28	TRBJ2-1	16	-	TGTGCCAGCAGTACACCGGGACAGGGGTTTGGCAATGAGCAGTTCTTC	CASSTPGQGFGNEQFF
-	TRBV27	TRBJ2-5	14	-	TGTGCCAGCAGTTTTCGCTATGGGAGGCAGACCCAGTACTTC	CASSFRYGRQTQYF
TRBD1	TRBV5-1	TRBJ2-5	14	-	TGCGCCAGCAGCGTGACAGGGTCTGGGGAGACCCAGTACTTC	CASSVTGSGETQYF
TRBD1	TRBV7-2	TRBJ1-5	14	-	TGTGCCAGCAGCGTCGACAGGGGGAGTCAGCCCCAGCATTTT	CASSVDRGSQPQHF
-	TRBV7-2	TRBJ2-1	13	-	TGTGCCAGCAGCCTCGGACAGTCCCGAGAGCAGTTCTTC	CASSLGQSREQFF
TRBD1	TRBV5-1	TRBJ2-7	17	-	TGCGCCAGCAGCTCCTCTCCCGGGACAGCAAGCTCCTACGAGCAGTACTTC	CASSSSPGTASSYEQYF
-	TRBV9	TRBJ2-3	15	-	TGTGCCAGCAGCGTAGGAGGGAGCGGAGCCGATACGCAGTATTTT	CASSVGGSGADTQYF
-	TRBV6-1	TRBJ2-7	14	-	TGTGCCAGCAGTGAAGCCGGGGGCTCCTACGAGCAGTACTTC	CASSEAGGSYEQYF
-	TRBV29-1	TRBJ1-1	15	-	TGCAGCGTTGTATTTGCTAAAGGGGGTTTCACTGAAGCTTTCTTT	CSVVFAKGGFTEAFF
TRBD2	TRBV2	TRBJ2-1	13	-	TGTGCCAGCAGTGACACTGGCCTAGCGGGGAAGTTCTTC	CASSDTGLAGKFF
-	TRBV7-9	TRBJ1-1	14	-	TGTGCCAGCAGCTCCCAGACAGGGAACACTGAAGCTTTCTTT	CASSSQTGNTEAFF
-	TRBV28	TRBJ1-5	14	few	TGTGCCAGCAGTTTAGGGAGTGGGAATCAGCCCCAGCATTTT	CASSLGSGNQPQHF
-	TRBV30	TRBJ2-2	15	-	TGTGCCTGGATAAGTTCAGGGGTCGACACCGGGGAGCTGTTTTTT	CAWISSGVDTGELFF
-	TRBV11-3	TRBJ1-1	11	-	TGTGCCAGCAGCTCGGCAGGTATGACTTTCTTT	CASSSAGMTFF